This T cell receptor (beta chain) stems from a study of T cells expressing NK-cell markers (TCRdb year 2020). Context from the whole study: Three sorted T-cell subsets (CD3+CD56+NKG2C+, CD3+CD56+NKG2C- and CD3+CD56-NKG2C+) from under 10 donors had their TCR beta-chain repertoires profiled. Among the eight sequenced donors, seven were HCMV-seropositive and one was HCMV-seronegative. The study sequenced eight donors, all healthy volunteers chosen at random: three men and five women. Sequencing of the libraries produced 2 x 150 bp reads on Illumina HiSeq 2000/2500, MiSeq or NextSeq. Here is what the overall study found, with its caveats: Those dominant clonotypes were again the most abundant among CD3+CD56-NKG2C+ cells in a handful of donors, at roughly 25-65%. For several donors, the dominant CD3+CD56+NKG2C+ clonotypes were among the top 10 CD8+ clonotypes and accounted for roughly 1.0-8% of CD8+ T cells. Whether the expanded NKG2C-expressing T cell clones were specific for HCMV antigens remained unclear.

CDR1 and CDR2 are drawn from the germline V gene (reference sequence): SEHNR, FQNEAQ. Counted from cysteine to phenylalanine, this CDR3 has 12 amino acids. No DNA is listed. HCMV serostatus was determined by detecting HCMV-specific IgG in serum with a commercial ELISA kit. Peripheral blood mononuclear cells were isolated from blood by Ficoll density gradient centrifugation. Instrument used: Illumina HiSeq 2000. The TCR beta cDNA libraries were made using 5'RACE template switching, a step that added both a universal primer site and unique molecular identifiers. cDNA synthesis was primed from the TCR beta constant segment, followed by two successive PCR amplification steps. In the paper's pipeline: Reads were demultiplexed and grouped by UMI with MIGEC, and clonotypes were assembled and quantified with MiTCR. Only TCR cDNA sequences supported by at least two reads were kept to exclude erroneous sequences. Downstream repertoire analysis used the tcR package, and clonotypes were matched across fractions by CDR3 nucleotide sequence plus V segment. Antigen specificity was annotated against VDJdb with VDJmatch, allowing one amino acid substitution in CDR3. With the reads reprocessed by TCRdb, a single entry stands for each CDR3 protein sequence and no DNA is reported. TCRdb's processing, not the study's, gives the V and J calls here. The sample's table covers some 340,000 distinct CDR3 sequences. The leading ten clones occupy 4% to 6.5% of the sample.

Regarding this clonotype: Its cognate antigen has yet to be identified.

Sequencing input: blood T cells: a sorted CD56 or NKG2C T cell subset, CD4+ or CD8+ T cells, or bulk PBMC T cells (not recorded which). The TCR originated in a man aged 18-70 years in good health. The chain was built from TRBV7-9 and TRBJ2-4. The CDR3 corresponds to CASSLPANIQYF.